This T cell receptor (beta chain) was found in a study of cytomegalovirus exposure and HLA in healthy donors. As concerns this clone: Its specificity is unknown.

PCR employed 60 Vbeta and 13 Jbeta primers. Sequencing was performed with immunoSEQ multiplex PCR; in TCRdb, only in-frame clones are kept and a portion is missing. The sample contains tens of thousands of clones, roughly four fifths of which appear only once. Whole-study findings and limits: The dataset shows that most TCR sequences were rare, while some public TCRs occurred in many donors.

From germline, CDR1 is MNHNS and CDR2 SASEGT. J was trimmed by 0 bases and V by 10 bases; bases with no gene match: 12. The CDR3 consists of 15 residues. The chain couples TRBV6-1 to TRBJ2-7; 7 bases agree with TRBD2. This receptor was taken from a man aged 18 to 35 in good health and CMV-seronegative. The sample taken for sequencing was PBMCs. In nucleotides, the CDR3 is TGTGCCACGCCTCGGGACTACTACAGCTCCTACGAGCAGTACTTC. Translating it yields CATPRDYYSSYEQYF.